This T cell receptor beta chain is drawn from a study of T cell changes during pregnancy in multiple sclerosis. TCRdb's copy holds only in-frame clones and misses some; the assay was immunoSEQ multiplex PCR. The sample includes about 79,000 clones, around 93% of them seen just once. Sequencing was performed on peripheral blood, taken in the second trimester of pregnancy. The clonotype was recovered from a female donor in good health, enrolled as a control in a pregnancy study.

CDR3 coding DNA: TGTGCCAGCAGACCCCAGGGGAACACTGAAGCTTTCTTT. Its protein product is CASRPQGNTEAFF. The V call is TRBV7-9, the J call TRBJ1-1; D possibly corresponds to TRBD1 (5 bases). The V gene lost 6 bases and the J gene lost 1 base, with 9 bases spanning the gap. This CDR3 has 13 amino acids. Germline lookup yields CDR1 SEHNR and CDR2 FQNEAQ (reference sequence).